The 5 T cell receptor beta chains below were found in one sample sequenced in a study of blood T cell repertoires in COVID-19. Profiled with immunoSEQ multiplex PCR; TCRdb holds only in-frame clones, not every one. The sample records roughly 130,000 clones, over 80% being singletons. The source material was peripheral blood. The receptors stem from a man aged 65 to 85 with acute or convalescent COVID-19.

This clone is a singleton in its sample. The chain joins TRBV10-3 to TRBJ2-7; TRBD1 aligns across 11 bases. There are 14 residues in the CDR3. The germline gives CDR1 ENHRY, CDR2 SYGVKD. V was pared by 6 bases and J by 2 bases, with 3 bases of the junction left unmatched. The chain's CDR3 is CAIRGDRGTYEQYF. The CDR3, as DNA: TGTGCCATCAGGGGGGACAGGGGGACCTACGAGCAGTACTTC.

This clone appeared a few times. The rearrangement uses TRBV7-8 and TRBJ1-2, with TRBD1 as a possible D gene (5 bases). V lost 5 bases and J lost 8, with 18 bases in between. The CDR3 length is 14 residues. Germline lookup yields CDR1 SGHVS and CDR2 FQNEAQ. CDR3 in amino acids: CASSQPGHGSGYTF. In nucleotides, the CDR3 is TGTGCCAGCAGCCAGCCCGGACATGGGTCAGGCTACACCTTC.

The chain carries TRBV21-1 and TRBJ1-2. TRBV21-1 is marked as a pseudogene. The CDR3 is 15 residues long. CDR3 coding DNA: TGTGCCAGCAGCAAAGCCCGGGGTGCTAACTATGGCTACACCTTC. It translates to CASSKARGANYGYTF.

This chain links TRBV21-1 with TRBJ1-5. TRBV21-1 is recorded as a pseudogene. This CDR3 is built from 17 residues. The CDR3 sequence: CASSKEKPDFSGGPQHF. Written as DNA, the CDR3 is TGTGCCAGCAGCAAAGAGAAGCCGGACTTCAGCGGGGGGCCCCAGCATTTT.

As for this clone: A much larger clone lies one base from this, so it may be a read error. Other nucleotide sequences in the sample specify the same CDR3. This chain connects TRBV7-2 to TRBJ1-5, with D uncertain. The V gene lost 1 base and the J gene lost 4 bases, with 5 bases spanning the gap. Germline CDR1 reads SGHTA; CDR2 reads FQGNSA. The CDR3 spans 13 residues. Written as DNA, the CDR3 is TGTGCCAGCAGCTTAGGGCAGAATCAGCCCCAGCATTTT. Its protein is CASSLGQNQPQHF.